The clone carrying this T cell receptor (beta chain) has a handful of counts. From the RACE reads, TCRdb called clonotypes with MiXCR, one entry per CDR3 protein. Of approximately 260,000 distinct CDR3 sequences listed, around 7.7% were seen once; the top ten hold less than 1.5%. Time point defined: pre-sensitization, week 0. Described treatment: therapeutic diphenylcyclopropenone sensitization with weekly scalp DPC. Patches went on only after blood had been drawn each time. The CDR3 extends over 15 amino acids. Trimming removed 0 bases at V and 2 bases at J, with 10 bases between. Looked up from germline, CDR1 is LGHNT and CDR2 is FRNRAP. These data originate in a study of human T cells and chemical hapten exposure.

Specimen: whole blood, collected in connection with sensitization to the hapten diphenylcyclopropenone (DPC). This sequence joins TRBV12-5 and TRBJ1-2; tentatively, D is TRBD1 (5 bases). This receptor was obtained from a man between 18 and 35 years old with alopecia areata. Some clones in this sample may be carry-over from other donors' samples. CDR3 in DNA: TGTGCTAGTGGTTTGGTACTCGGGGGAAACTATGGCTACACCTTC. This gives the protein CASGLVLGGNYGYTF.